Sequencing of this T cell receptor (beta chain) was carried out in a study of blood T cell repertoires in COVID-19. Background on the study: Sites in the United States, Italy and Spain provided acute and convalescent COVID-19 samples.

The CDR3 contains 16 residues. J was trimmed by 10 bases and V by 4 bases; bases with no gene match: 11. The germline V gene encodes CDR1 MDHEN and CDR2 SYDVKM. Original processing notes: Reference gene primer amplification gave estimated nucleated cell counts. Profiled with immunoSEQ multiplex PCR; TCRdb holds only in-frame clones, not every one. The DNA was the basis for D and trimming; V, J and clone size are from that table. Of about 200,000 clones detected, 85% to 90% appear once; the ten largest clones hold 0.7% to 0.85%. The V call is TRBV28, the J call TRBJ2-1, with 12 bases matching TRBD2. This TCR was sampled from a woman in her sixties or seventies with acute or convalescent COVID-19. Sequenced material: peripheral blood. The CDR3, as DNA: TGTGCCAGCAGTTCTCCTAGCGGGAGGGCCCCAAGAGAGCAGTTCTTC. Protein sequence: CASSSPSGRAPREQFF.